This entry features one TCR beta chain sequence. The target antigen is unknown. Generated by immunoSEQ multiplex PCR, the TCRdb table keeps only in-frame clones and is missing some. The table has approximately 94,000 clones, about 88% seen once. This sample is drawn from a study of T cell responses to AZD1222 COVID-19 vaccine. In the study overall: Combined were second doses at about 4 or about 12 weeks.

Study results and limitations: The donors showed a predominance of white British ancestry and of females, with possible underestimation of clonal diversity. Within unmutated variant regions lay the reported targets of nearly half of spike-specific TCRs. The peak T cell response came first, and repertoires were sampled only after it.

The germline CDR1 and CDR2 sequences are GTSNPN and SVGIG (reference sequence). V lost 0 bases and J 4 bases, leaving 7 bases between the germline ends. There are 12 residues in the CDR3. V and J are TRBV30 and TRBJ2-7; unclear D gene. The sample consisted of peripheral blood, taken on day 0 of AZD1222 vaccination. This TCR was recovered from an adult in good health. CDR3 sequence: CAWSVPYYEQYF. The CDR3 DNA reads TGTGCCTGGAGTGTACCCTATTACGAGCAGTACTTC.